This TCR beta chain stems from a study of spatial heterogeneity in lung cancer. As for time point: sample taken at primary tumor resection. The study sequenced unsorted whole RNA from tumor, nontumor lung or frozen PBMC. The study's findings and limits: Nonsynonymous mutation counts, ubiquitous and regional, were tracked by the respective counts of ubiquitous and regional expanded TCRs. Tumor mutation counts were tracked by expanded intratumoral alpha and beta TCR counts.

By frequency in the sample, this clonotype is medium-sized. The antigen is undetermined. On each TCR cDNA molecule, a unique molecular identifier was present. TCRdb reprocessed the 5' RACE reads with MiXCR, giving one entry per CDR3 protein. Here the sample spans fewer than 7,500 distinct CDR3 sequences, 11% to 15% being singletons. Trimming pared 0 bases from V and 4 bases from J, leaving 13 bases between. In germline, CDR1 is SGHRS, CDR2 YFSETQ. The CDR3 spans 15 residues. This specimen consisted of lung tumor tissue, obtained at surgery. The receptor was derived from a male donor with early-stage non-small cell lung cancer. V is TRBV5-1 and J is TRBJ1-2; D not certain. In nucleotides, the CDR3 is TGCGCCAGCAGCTTGGAGGCCGGACGAGGCTATGGCTACACCTTC. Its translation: CASSLEAGRGYGYTF.